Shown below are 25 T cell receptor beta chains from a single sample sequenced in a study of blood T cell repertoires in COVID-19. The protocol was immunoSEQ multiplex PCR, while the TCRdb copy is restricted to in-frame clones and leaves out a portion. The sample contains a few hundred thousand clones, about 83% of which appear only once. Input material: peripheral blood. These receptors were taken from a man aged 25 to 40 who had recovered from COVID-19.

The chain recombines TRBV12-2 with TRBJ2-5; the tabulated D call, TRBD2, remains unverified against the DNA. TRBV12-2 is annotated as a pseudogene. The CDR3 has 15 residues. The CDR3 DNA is TGTGCAAGTCGCTCGGGACTAGCGGAACAAGAGACCCAGTACTTC. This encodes CASRSGLAEQETQYF.

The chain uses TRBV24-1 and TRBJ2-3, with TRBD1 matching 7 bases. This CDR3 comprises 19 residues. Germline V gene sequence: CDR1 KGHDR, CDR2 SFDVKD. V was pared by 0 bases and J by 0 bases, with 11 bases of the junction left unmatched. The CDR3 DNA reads TGTGCCACCAGTGATTTGCAAGGGGACAGCCTCTCTAGCACAGATACGCAGTATTTT. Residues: CATSDLQGDSLSSTDTQYF.

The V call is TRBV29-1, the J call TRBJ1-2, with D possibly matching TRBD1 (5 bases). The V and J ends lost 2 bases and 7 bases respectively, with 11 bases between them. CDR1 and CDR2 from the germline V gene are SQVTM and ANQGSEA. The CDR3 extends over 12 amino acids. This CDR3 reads CSVEPGSGGYTF. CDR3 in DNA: TGCAGCGTTGAACCAGGGTCGGGTGGCTACACCTTC.

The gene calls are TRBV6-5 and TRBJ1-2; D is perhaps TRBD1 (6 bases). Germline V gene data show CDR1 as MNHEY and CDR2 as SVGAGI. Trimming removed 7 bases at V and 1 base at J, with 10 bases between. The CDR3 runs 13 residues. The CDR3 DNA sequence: TGTGCCAGCACTCCGGGACATAACTATGGCTACACCTTC. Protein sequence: CASTPGHNYGYTF.

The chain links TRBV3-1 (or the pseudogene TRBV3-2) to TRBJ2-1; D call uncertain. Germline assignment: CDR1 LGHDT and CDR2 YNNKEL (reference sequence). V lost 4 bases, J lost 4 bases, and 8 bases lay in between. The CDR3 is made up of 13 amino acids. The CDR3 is CASSRNQYNEQFF. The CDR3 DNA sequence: TGTGCCAGCAGCCGCAACCAGTACAATGAGCAGTTCTTC.

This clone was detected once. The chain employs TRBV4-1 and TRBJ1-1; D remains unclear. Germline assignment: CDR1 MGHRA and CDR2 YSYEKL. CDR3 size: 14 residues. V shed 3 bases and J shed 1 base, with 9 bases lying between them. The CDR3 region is CASSQPRQNTEAFF. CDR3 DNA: TGCGCCAGCAGCCAGCCCAGGCAGAACACTGAAGCTTTCTTT.

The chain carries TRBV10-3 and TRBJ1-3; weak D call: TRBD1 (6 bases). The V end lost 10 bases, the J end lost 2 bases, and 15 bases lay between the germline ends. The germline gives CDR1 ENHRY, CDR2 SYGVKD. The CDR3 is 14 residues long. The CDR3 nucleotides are TGTGCCACGACTGCTACAGGGACTGGAAACACCATATATTTT. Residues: CATTATGTGNTIYF.

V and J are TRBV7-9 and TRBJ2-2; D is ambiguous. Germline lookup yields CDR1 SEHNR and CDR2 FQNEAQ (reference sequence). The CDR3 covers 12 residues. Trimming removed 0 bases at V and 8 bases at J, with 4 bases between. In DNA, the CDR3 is TGTGCCAGCAGCTTAGCGCGAGGGGAGCTGTTTTTT. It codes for CASSLARGELFF. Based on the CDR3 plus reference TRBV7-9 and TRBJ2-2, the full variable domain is DTGVSQNPRHKITKRGQNVTFRCDPISEHNRLYWYRQTLGQGPEFLTYFQNEAQLEKSRLLSDRFSAERPKGSFSTLEIQRTEQGDSAMYLCASSLARGELFFGEGSRLTVL.

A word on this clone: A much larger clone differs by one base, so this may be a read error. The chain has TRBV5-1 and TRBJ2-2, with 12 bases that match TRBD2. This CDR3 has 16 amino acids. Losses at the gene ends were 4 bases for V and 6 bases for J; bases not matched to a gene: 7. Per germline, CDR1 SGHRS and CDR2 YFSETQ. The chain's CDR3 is CASSQPSGGAAGELFF. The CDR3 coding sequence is TGCGCCAGCAGCCAACCTAGCGGGGGGGCAGCCGGGGAGCTGTTTTTT.

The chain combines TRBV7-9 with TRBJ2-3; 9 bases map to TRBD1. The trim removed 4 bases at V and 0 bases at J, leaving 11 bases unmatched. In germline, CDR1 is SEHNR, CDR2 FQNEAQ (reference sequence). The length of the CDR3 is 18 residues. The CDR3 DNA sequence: TGTGCCAGCAGCTCAAAAATCCGGGACAGGGCTAGCACAGATACGCAGTATTTT. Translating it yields CASSSKIRDRASTDTQYF.

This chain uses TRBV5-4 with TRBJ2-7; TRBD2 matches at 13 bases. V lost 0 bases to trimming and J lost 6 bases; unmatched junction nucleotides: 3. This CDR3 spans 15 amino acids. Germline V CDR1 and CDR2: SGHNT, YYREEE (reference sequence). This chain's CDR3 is CASSLELAGGLEQYF. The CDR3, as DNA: TGTGCCAGCAGCTTGGAACTAGCGGGGGGGCTCGAGCAGTACTTC.

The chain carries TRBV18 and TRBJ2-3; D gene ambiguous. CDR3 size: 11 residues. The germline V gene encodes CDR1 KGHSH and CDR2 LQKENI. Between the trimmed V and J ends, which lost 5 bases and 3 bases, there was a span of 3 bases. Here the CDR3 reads CASSATDTQYF. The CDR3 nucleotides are TGTGCCAGCTCAGCGACAGATACGCAGTATTTT.

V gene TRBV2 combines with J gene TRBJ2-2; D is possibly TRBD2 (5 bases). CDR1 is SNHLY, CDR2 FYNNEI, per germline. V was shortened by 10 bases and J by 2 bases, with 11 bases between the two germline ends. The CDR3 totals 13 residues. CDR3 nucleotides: TGTGCCACCTATCGGGAAAACACCGGGGAGCTGTTTTTT. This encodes CATYRENTGELFF.

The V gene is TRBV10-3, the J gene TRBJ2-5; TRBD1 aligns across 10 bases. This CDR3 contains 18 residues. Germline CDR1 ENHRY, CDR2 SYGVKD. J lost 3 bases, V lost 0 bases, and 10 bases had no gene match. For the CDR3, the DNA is TGTGCCATCAGTGAGTCGAGCGGGGGACAGGGGCCTAAAGAGACCCAGTACTTC. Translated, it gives CAISESSGGQGPKETQYF.

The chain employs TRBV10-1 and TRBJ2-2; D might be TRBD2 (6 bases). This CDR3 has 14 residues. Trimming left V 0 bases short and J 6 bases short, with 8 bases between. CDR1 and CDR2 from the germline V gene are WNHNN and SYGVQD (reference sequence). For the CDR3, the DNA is TGCGCCAGCAGTGAGTCGACGGGGGCCGGGGAGCTGTTTTTT. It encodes CASSESTGAGELFF.

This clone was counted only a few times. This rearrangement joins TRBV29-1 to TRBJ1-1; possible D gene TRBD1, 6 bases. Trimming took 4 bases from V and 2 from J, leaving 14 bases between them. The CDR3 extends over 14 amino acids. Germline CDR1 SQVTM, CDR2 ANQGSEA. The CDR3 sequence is CSVGAGELNTEAFF. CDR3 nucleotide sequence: TGCAGCGTTGGGGCAGGGGAACTAAACACTGAAGCTTTCTTT.

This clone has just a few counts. Written as DNA, the CDR3 is TGTGCCAGCAGCTTTGAGGGGGAGCGAGATCAGCCCCAGCATTTT. Translating gives CASSFEGERDQPQHF. This rearrangement joins TRBV7-9 to TRBJ1-5, with a tentative D call TRBD1 (6 bases). The V end lost 3 bases, the J end lost 5 bases, and 14 bases lay between the germline ends. Germline-derived CDR1 and CDR2 are SEHNR and FQNEAQ (reference sequence). This CDR3 contains 15 residues.

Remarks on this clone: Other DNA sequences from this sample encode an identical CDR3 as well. CDR3 loop: CASSTRQGSYEQYF. In DNA form, the CDR3 reads TGTGCCAGTAGCACCAGACAGGGATCCTACGAGCAGTACTTC. V and J are TRBV19 and TRBJ2-7; 7 bases are shared with TRBD1. This CDR3 spans 14 amino acids. J lost 1 base, V lost 6 bases, and 6 bases had no gene match. Germline V gene lookup returns CDR1 LNHDA and CDR2 SQIVND (reference sequence).

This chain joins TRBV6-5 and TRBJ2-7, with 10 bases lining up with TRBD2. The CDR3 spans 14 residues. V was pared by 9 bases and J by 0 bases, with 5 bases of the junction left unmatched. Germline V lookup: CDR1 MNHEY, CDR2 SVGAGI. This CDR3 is CASDPSGSSYEQYV. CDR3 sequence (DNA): TGTGCCAGTGACCCTAGCGGGAGCTCCTACGAGCAGTACGTC.

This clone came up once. The chain's CDR3 is CASSPRDEQYF. The CDR3 nucleotides are TGTGCCAGCAGTCCCCGGGACGAGCAGTACTTC. V usage is TRBV12-3 or TRBV12-4 and J usage is TRBJ2-7; D remains ambiguous. Trimming took off 5 bases at V and 5 bases at J, with 7 bases between the two ends. This CDR3 region has 11 residues.

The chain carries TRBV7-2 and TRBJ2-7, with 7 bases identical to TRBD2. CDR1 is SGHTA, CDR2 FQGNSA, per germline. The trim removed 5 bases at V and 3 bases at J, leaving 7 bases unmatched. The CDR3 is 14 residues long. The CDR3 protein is CASSDGGSVYEQYF. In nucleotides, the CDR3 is TGTGCCAGCAGCGACGGGGGGTCCGTCTACGAGCAGTACTTC.

The CDR3 loop reads CASSLSSNQPQHF. The CDR3 region has the DNA TGTGCCAGCAGCTTGAGTAGCAATCAGCCCCAGCATTTT. This chain uses TRBV27 with TRBJ1-5; D uncertain. This CDR3 is built from 13 residues. Germline V gives CDR1 MNHEY, CDR2 SMNVEV (reference sequence). V was trimmed by 6 bases and J by 0 bases, leaving 6 bases between them.

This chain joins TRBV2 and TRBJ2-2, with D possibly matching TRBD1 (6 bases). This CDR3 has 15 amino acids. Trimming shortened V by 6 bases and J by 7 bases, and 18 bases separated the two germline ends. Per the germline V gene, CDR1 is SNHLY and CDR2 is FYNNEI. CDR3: CASRAETGSSGELFF. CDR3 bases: TGTGCCAGCAGGGCGGAAACAGGGAGCAGCGGGGAGCTGTTTTTT. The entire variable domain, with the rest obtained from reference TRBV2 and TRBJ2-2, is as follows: EPEVTQTPSHQVTQMGQEVILRCVPISNHLYFYWYRQILGQKVEFLVSFYNNEISEKSEIFDDQFSVERPDGSNFTLKIRSTKLEDSAMYFCASRAETGSSGELFFGEGSRLTVL.

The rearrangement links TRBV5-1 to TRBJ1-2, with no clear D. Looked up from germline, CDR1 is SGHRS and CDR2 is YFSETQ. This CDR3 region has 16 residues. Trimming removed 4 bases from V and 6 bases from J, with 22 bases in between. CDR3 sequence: CASSEQGETNEHGYTF. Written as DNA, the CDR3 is TGCGCCAGCAGCGAGCAAGGAGAAACGAACGAACATGGCTACACCTTC.

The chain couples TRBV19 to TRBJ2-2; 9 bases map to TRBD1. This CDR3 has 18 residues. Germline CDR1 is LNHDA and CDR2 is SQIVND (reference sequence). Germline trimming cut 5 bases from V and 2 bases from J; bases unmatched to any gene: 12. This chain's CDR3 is CASSAVGTGFPNTGELFF. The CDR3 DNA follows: TGTGCCAGTAGTGCTGTCGGGACAGGGTTTCCAAACACCGGGGAGCTGTTTTTT.